Described below is a single T cell receptor beta chain sequence and its context. Its antigen is not identified. The CDR3 is 16 amino acids. Germline V gene lookup returns CDR1 LGHDT and CDR2 YNNKEL (reference sequence). V was shortened by 2 bases and J by 6 bases, with 17 bases between the two germline ends. This specimen comes from a study of Ad26.COV2.S vaccination and SARS-CoV-2 variants. For the study at large: The authors gave Ad26.COV2.S intramuscularly, either once or twice 56 days apart. Study-wide results and caveats: Marked by substantial breadth, spike-specific CD8+ and CD4+ T cell responses were reportedly seen after vaccination.

This sample's treatment: 15 to 20 received Ad26.COV2.S at low or high dose, single or two shots; roughly five received placebo; per-sample allocation not given. Samples came from day 63 after the first vaccine or placebo injection. The table came from immunoSEQ multiplex PCR; TCRdb's copy has only in-frame clones and leaves some out. Among fewer than 900,000 clones, roughly nine tenths were seen once, and the ten largest hold about 1.5%. The sample in question was peripheral blood, obtained in a trial of Ad26.COV2.S vaccine versus placebo. This clonotype originated in a person between 18 and 65 years old who received the Ad26.COV2.S COVID-19 vaccine or a placebo. The rearrangement uses TRBV3-1 (or the pseudogene TRBV3-2) and TRBJ2-1; D perhaps matches TRBD2 (5 bases). CDR3 nucleotides: TGTGCCAGCAGCCAACCGGGGTTAGACGTCGGCAATGAGCAGTTCTTC. It encodes CASSQPGLDVGNEQFF.